Listed here are 27 T cell receptor beta chains from one sample, sequenced in a study of cytomegalovirus exposure and HLA in healthy donors. The assay was immunoSEQ multiplex PCR, and TCRdb's table has in-frame clones only and misses some. Of about 160,000 clones listed, about nine tenths are singletons. Sequencing input: PBMCs. The receptors originated from a man younger than 35 in good health and CMV-seropositive.

This clone was seen once. This chain uses TRBV21-1 with TRBJ2-5; the DNA was not used to check the table's D call, TRBD1. TRBV21-1 is designated a pseudogene. The CDR3 length is 15 residues. CDR3 loop: CASSNPQGSEETQYF. In DNA, the CDR3 is TGTGCCAGCAGCAACCCTCAGGGGAGCGAAGAGACCCAGTACTTC.

V gene TRBV19 combines with J gene TRBJ1-3, with D tentatively TRBD1 (6 bases). Trimming stripped 3 bases from V and 0 bases from J, with 18 bases between. The germline V gene encodes CDR1 LNHDA and CDR2 SQIVND (reference sequence). The CDR3 loop spans 18 amino acids. In nucleotides, the CDR3 is TGTGCCAGTAGTATTGACAGGAAACACCTTTTCTCTGGAAACACCATATATTTT. This translates into CASSIDRKHLFSGNTIYF.

The chain combines TRBV5-1 with TRBJ2-1; 7 bases match TRBD1. Germline CDR1 is SGHRS and CDR2 is YFSETQ. This CDR3 contains 13 residues. V lost 5 bases, J lost 5 bases, and 4 bases stayed unmatched. CDR3 bases: TGCGCCAGCAGGGGACAGCTAAACAATGAGCAGTTCTTC. Protein: CASRGQLNNEQFF.

This sequence joins TRBV10-3 and TRBJ2-1; D not resolved. Per germline, CDR1 ENHRY and CDR2 SYGVKD. There are 11 residues in the CDR3. Deletions cut 4 bases from V and 7 bases from J, with 5 bases between. CDR3 sequence: CAISGANEQFF. DNA for the CDR3: TGTGCCATCAGTGGAGCTAATGAGCAGTTCTTC.

The chain employs TRBV9 and TRBJ2-7; 9 nucleotides match TRBD2. Trimming removed 4 bases from V and 2 bases from J; junction bases left unmatched: 10. This CDR3 comprises 16 residues. Germline lookup yields CDR1 SGDLS and CDR2 YYNGEE. In DNA form, the CDR3 reads TGTGCCAGCAGCCCGTATAGCGGGAGTAGGCCCTACGAGCAGTACTTC. It specifies CASSPYSGSRPYEQYF. The variable domain in full, completed from reference TRBV9 and TRBJ2-7, reads DSGVTQTPKHLITATGQRVTLRCSPRSGDLSVYWYQQSLDQGLQFLIQYYNGEERAKGNILERFSAQQFPDLHSELNLSSLELGDSALYFCASSPYSGSRPYEQYFGPGTRLTVT.

V is TRBV6-1 and J is TRBJ2-1; 7 bases are shared with TRBD2. J gave up 0 bases and V 2 bases, and 16 bases lay outside the gene matches. This CDR3 contains 20 residues. Germline V gene sequence: CDR1 MNHNS, CDR2 SASEGT. The CDR3 DNA follows: TGTGCCAGCAGTGAAAGTAAAGGACTAGTGCTCCCGAGCTCCTACAATGAGCAGTTCTTC. Translating gives CASSESKGLVLPSSYNEQFF.

The chain is built from TRBV11-3 and TRBJ2-1; weak D call: TRBD2 (6 bases). Trimming pared 3 bases from V and 1 base from J, leaving 22 bases between. The CDR3 has 19 amino acids. CDR1 and CDR2 from the germline V gene are SGHNT and YENEEA. CDR3 sequence (DNA): TGTGCCAGCAGCTTCCCTGGGCCATTCGGGAGTCGGTCCTACAATGAGCAGTTCTTC. Translated, it gives CASSFPGPFGSRSYNEQFF.

V gene TRBV28 combines with J gene TRBJ2-7; D remains unclear. The germline CDR1 and CDR2 sequences are MDHEN and SYDVKM. There are 15 residues in the CDR3. Trimming took off 7 bases at V and 1 base at J, with 17 bases between the two ends. Written as DNA, the CDR3 is TGTGCCAGCACCCCGAGAGCCGGGTCTTCCTACGAGCAGTACTTC. It codes for CASTPRAGSSYEQYF.

The table lists this clone with a count of one. The V and J genes are TRBV29-1 and TRBJ2-2; TRBD2 aligns across 7 bases. The CDR3 length is 14 residues. Germline CDR1 SQVTM, CDR2 ANQGSEA. Trimming cost V 6 bases and J 4 bases; bases outside gene matches: 8. CDR3 sequence reads: CSVVTSSSTGELFF. Here the CDR3 DNA reads TGCAGCGTGGTGACTAGCAGCTCCACCGGGGAGCTGTTTTTT.

This chain links TRBV4-1 with TRBJ2-6, with 8 bases lining up with TRBD1. Germline CDR1 reads MGHRA; CDR2 reads YSYEKL. V shed 0 bases and J 0 bases; nucleotides not matched to a gene: 4. CDR3 size: 18 residues. The CDR3 loop reads CASSQDPQGVSGANVLTF. CDR3 in DNA: TGCGCCAGCAGCCAAGATCCACAGGGGGTCTCTGGGGCCAACGTCCTGACTTTC.

To note about this clone: One end of the junction varies from germline; a read error may be responsible. The same CDR3 also results from other DNA sequences found in this sample. The V call is TRBV5-1, the J call TRBJ1-1, with TRBD1 matching over 10 bases. Germline V gene data show CDR1 as SGHRS and CDR2 as YFSETQ. This CDR3 contains 15 residues. The CDR3 DNA reads TGCGCCAGCAGCTCGGAGGACAGGGGGTCTCGCGGAGCTTTTTTT. This codes for CASSSEDRGSRGAFF.

The chain recombines TRBV19 with TRBJ2-2; 12 bases are shared with TRBD2. J was trimmed by 4 bases and V by 4 bases; bases with no gene match: 13. CDR1 and CDR2 from the germline V gene are LNHDA and SQIVND (reference sequence). The length of the CDR3 is 19 residues. The CDR3 bases are TGTGCCAGTAGTAGGGTAGGGCTAGCGGGAGGGCCTGGCACCGGGGAGCTGTTTTTT. Protein sequence: CASSRVGLAGGPGTGELFF.

This chain uses TRBV7-9 with TRBJ2-2, with 7 nucleotides matching TRBD2. Germline V gives CDR1 SEHNR, CDR2 FQNEAQ (reference sequence). V was pared by 11 bases and J by 5 bases, with 14 bases of the junction left unmatched. The CDR3 loop spans 15 amino acids. This CDR3 reads CALGDLNGRTGELFF. CDR3 nucleotide sequence: TGTGCCCTCGGGGACCTAAACGGGAGGACCGGGGAGCTGTTTTTT.

The V and J genes are TRBV7-3 and TRBJ2-1; weak D call: TRBD1 (6 bases). The CDR3 loop spans 16 amino acids. Trimming cost V 1 base and J 9 bases, with 19 bases left between them. Germline CDR1 reads SGHTA; CDR2 reads FQGTGA. CDR3 region: CASSLSGGYPTGEQFF. CDR3 sequence (DNA): TGTGCCAGCAGCTTAAGTGGGGGCTATCCGACCGGTGAGCAGTTCTTC. Variable domain in full (rest from reference TRBV7-3 and TRBJ2-1): GAGVSQTPSNKVTEKGKYVELRCDPISGHTALYWYRQSLGQGPEFLIYFQGTGAADDSGLPNDRFFAVRPEGSVSTLKIQRTERGDSAVYLCASSLSGGYPTGEQFFGPGTRLTVL.

This chain connects TRBV4-2 to TRBJ2-7; no clear D. Per the germline V gene, CDR1 is LGHNA and CDR2 is YNFKEQ. The V end lost 5 bases, the J end lost 3 bases, and 14 bases lay between the germline ends. The CDR3 has 14 residues. CDR3 sequence reads: CASSGSMGVYEQYF. Here the CDR3 DNA reads TGTGCCAGCAGCGGGTCTATGGGCGTCTACGAGCAGTACTTC.

The chain recombines TRBV27 with TRBJ1-5; D unclear. Germline-derived CDR1 and CDR2 are MNHEY and SMNVEV (reference sequence). Trimming cost V 8 bases and J 0 bases, with 14 bases left between them. The CDR3 loop spans 15 amino acids. DNA of the CDR3: TGTGCCAGCTCGACCCGCGGATTTAGCAATCAGCCCCAGCATTTT. It translates to CASSTRGFSNQPQHF.

The chain is built from TRBV27 and TRBJ1-5; TRBD1 agrees at 7 bases. This CDR3 region has 15 residues. The junction had 5 bases not matched to a gene; V was cut back by 4 bases and J by 2 bases. Germline V CDR1 and CDR2: MNHEY, SMNVEV (reference sequence). The CDR3 loop reads CASSSHRGGNQPQHF. The CDR3 DNA follows: TGTGCCAGCAGTTCCCACAGGGGAGGCAATCAGCCCCAGCATTTT.

This chain uses TRBV7-6 with TRBJ2-3, with D unclear. V was pared by 1 base and J by 4 bases, with 6 bases between. The length of the CDR3 is 13 residues. Germline CDR1 reads SGHVS; CDR2 reads FNYEAQ. CDR3 bases: TGTGCCAGCAGCTTAGGACGGGCAGATACGCAGTATTTT. This sequence encodes CASSLGRADTQYF.

The chain recombines TRBV7-9 with TRBJ2-3, with 7 bases fitting TRBD2. Germline loops: CDR1 SEHNR, CDR2 FQNEAQ (reference sequence). J lost 8 bases, V lost 3 bases, and 2 bases had no gene match. This CDR3 is built from 12 residues. CDR3 bases: TGTGCCAGCAGCTTGGGGACTACTACGCAGTATTTT. Its protein is CASSLGTTTQYF.

This chain links TRBV7-9 with TRBJ2-7, with TRBD1 matching over 10 bases. The V gene's germline CDR1 is SEHNR and CDR2 FQNEAQ (reference sequence). V shed 3 bases, J shed 4 bases, and the junction held 6 bases outside the gene matches. The CDR3 spans 15 residues. The CDR3 region is CASSLAGTGEYEQYF. As DNA, the CDR3 is TGTGCCAGCAGCTTGGCCGGGACAGGGGAATACGAGCAGTACTTC.

This clone was counted between two and nine times. This rearrangement joins TRBV6-5 to TRBJ2-1; TRBD1 agrees at 7 bases. This CDR3 comprises 11 residues. V was clipped by 5 bases and J by 11 bases; unmatched bases: 3. Germline V CDR1 and CDR2: MNHEY, SVGAGI. The CDR3 sequence: CASSRQGKQFF. In DNA, the CDR3 is TGTGCCAGCAGTAGACAGGGTAAGCAGTTCTTC.

V gene TRBV6-1 combines with J gene TRBJ2-5; D remains ambiguous. The CDR3 loop spans 14 amino acids. Germline values: CDR1 MNHNS, CDR2 SASEGT. V shed 4 bases and J shed 2 bases, with 11 bases lying between them. The CDR3 spells CASSGLQHQETQYF. The CDR3 DNA is TGTGCCAGCAGTGGGCTACAGCATCAAGAGACCCAGTACTTC.

The sample holds a few counts of this clone. This chain joins TRBV28 and TRBJ2-7; 7 bases line up with TRBD1. Germline CDR1 MDHEN, CDR2 SYDVKM. Trimming cost V 1 base and J 5 bases; bases outside gene matches: 5. CDR3 length: 14 amino acids. CDR3 sequence: CASSLSVRGNEQYF. CDR3 bases: TGTGCCAGCAGTTTATCGGTCAGGGGGAACGAGCAGTACTTC.

The chain carries TRBV5-4 and TRBJ1-1; 7 bases agree with TRBD1. The CDR3 extends over 15 amino acids. Trimming took 6 bases from V and 1 from J; bases not matched to a gene: 9. Germline CDR1 SGHNT, CDR2 YYREEE (reference sequence). The CDR3 DNA sequence: TGTGCCAGCACCAGTTCAGGGGGGTGGAACACTGAAGCTTTCTTT. Protein sequence: CASTSSGGWNTEAFF.

The chain joins TRBV28 to TRBJ1-1; the D gene is possibly TRBD1 (6 bases). This CDR3 is built from 15 residues. Deletions cut 7 bases from V and 7 bases from J, with 22 bases between. CDR1 is MDHEN and CDR2 is SYDVKM in the germline V gene. CDR3 DNA: TGTGCCAGCATCCAAAGGCCGACAGGCGCTAATGAAGCTTTCTTT. Translating it yields CASIQRPTGANEAFF.

This clone was observed a handful of times. This chain links TRBV2 with TRBJ1-1; D remains ambiguous. The CDR3 length is 16 residues. The germline V and J ends were trimmed by 7 bases and 3 bases, with 21 bases remaining between them. Germline loops: CDR1 SNHLY, CDR2 FYNNEI. CDR3: CASMRVGLLVDTEAFF. The CDR3 DNA is TGTGCCAGCATGAGGGTCGGATTATTAGTCGACACTGAAGCTTTCTTT.

The rearrangement uses TRBV28 and TRBJ1-2; 8 positions match TRBD1. V was clipped by 6 bases and J by 2 bases; unmatched bases: 2. Germline V gene lookup returns CDR1 MDHEN and CDR2 SYDVKM. The CDR3 contains 13 residues. The CDR3 spells CASRGQGNYGYTF. As DNA, the CDR3 is TGTGCCAGCAGAGGACAGGGAAACTATGGCTACACCTTC.